These 2 T cell receptor beta chains share one sample of origin, sequenced in a study of blood T cells in healthy people across ages. A sample-barcoded 5' primer and a J-beta primer mix were used in a second PCR of about 7 to 12 cycles. TCRdb independently ran MiXCR on the 5' RACE reads; one entry per CDR3 protein. The table includes some 920,000 distinct CDR3 sequences, 51% detected once. The specimen sequenced was blood. Receptors were obtained from a woman aged 55-69 years in good health.

This clonotype was seen at least ten times. The chain combines TRBV4-2 with TRBJ2-4; D is unresolved. In germline, CDR1 is LGHNA, CDR2 YNFKEQ. Trimming cost V 4 bases and J 4 bases, with 8 bases left between them. This CDR3 is built from 13 residues. The CDR3 sequence: CASSPAKKNIQYF. CDR3 nucleotide sequence: TGTGCCAGCAGCCCCGCAAAGAAAAACATTCAGTACTTC.

The chain employs TRBV6-1 and TRBJ2-7; TRBD2 matches at 7 bases. CDR3 size: 15 residues. Germline lookup yields CDR1 MNHNS and CDR2 SASEGT. The ends lost 1 base at V and 2 bases at J; junction bases unmatched: 5. CDR3 region: CASSEELAGPYEQYF. CDR3 DNA: TGTGCCAGCAGTGAAGAGTTAGCGGGTCCCTACGAGCAGTACTTC.